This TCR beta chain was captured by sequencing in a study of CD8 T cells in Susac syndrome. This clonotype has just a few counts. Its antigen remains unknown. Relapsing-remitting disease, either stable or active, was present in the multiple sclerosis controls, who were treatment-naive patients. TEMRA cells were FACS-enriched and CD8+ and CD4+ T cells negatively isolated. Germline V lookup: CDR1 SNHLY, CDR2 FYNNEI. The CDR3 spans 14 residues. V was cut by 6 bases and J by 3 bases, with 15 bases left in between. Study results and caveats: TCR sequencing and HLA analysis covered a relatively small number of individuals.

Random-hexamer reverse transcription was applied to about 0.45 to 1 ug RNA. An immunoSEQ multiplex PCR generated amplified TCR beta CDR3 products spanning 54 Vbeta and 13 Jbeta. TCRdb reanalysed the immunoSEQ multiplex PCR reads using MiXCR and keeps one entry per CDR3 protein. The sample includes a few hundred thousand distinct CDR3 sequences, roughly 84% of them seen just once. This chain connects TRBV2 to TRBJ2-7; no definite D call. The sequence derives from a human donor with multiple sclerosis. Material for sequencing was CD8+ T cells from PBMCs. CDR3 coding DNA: TGTGCCAGCAGGACCCTTGTAAAAAGCTACGAGCAGTACTTC. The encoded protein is CASRTLVKSYEQYF.